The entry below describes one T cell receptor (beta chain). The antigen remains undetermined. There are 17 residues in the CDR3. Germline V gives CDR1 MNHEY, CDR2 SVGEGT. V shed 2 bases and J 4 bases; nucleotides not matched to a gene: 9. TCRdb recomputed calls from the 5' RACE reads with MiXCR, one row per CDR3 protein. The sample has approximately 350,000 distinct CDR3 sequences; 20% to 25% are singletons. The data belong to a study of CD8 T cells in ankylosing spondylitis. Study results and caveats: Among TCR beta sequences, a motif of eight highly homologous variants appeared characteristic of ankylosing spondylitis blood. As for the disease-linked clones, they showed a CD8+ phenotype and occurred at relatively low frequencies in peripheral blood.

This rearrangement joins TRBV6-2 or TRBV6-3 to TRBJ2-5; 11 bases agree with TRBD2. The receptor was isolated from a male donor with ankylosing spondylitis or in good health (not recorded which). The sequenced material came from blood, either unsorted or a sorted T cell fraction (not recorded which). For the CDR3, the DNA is TGTGCCAGCAGTTACCTTGGACTAGCGGGCCGGGGAGAGACCCAGTACTTC. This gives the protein CASSYLGLAGRGETQYF.